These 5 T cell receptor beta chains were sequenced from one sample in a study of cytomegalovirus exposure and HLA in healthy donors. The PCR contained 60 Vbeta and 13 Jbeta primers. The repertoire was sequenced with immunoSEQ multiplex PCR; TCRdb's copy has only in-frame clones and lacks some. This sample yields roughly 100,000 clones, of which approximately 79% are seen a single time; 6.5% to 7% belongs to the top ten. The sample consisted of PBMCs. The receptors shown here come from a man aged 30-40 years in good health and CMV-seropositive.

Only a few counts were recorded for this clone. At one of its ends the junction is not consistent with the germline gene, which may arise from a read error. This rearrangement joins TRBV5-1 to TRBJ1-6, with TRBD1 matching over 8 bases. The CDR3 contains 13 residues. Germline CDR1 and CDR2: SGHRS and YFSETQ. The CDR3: CASSLDTGQVLNF. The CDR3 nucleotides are TGCGCCAGCAGCTTGGACACGGGACAGGTGTTGAACTTT.

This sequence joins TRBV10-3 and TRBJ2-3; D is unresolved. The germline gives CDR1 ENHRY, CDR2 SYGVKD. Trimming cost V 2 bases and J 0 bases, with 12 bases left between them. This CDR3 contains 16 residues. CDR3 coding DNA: TGTGCCATCAGTGAGGTCGTCACATCTAGCACAGATACGCAGTATTTT. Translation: CAISEVVTSSTDTQYF.

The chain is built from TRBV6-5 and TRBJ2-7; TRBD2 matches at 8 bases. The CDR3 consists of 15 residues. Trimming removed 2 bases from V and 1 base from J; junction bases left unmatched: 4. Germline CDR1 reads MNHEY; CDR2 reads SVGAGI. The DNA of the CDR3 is TGTGCCAGCAGTTACACCGGGGGGGCGTCCTACGAGCAGTACTTC. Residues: CASSYTGGASYEQYF.

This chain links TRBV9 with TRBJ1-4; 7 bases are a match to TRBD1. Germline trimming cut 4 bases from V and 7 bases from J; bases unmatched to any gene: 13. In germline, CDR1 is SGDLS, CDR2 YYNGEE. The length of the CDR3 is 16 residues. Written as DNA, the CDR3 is TGTGCCAGCAGCCCCCGAGGAGGGGGCGCGGGTGAAAAACTGTTTTTT. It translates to CASSPRGGGAGEKLFF.

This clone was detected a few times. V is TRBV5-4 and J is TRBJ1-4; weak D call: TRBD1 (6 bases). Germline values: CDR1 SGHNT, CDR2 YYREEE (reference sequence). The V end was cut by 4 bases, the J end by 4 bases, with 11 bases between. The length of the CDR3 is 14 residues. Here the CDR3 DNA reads TGTGCCAGCAGCACCGGACAGTTTAATGAAAAACTGTTTTTT. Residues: CASSTGQFNEKLFF.